These 23 T cell receptor beta chains originate from one sample sequenced in a study of T-cell memory formation after mild COVID-19. TCRdb passed the 5' RACE reads through MiXCR, listing each CDR3 protein once. The sample consists of about 560,000 distinct CDR3 sequences, about a fifth of them appearing once. Sequencing used PBMCs or a T cell subset sorted from them (not recorded which). The receptors originated from an adult woman who had mild COVID-19 (a few samples of this study predate the infection). Cell type and time point are not known.

This chain uses TRBV6-5 with TRBJ2-2, with a tentative D call TRBD1 (6 bases). Trimming pared 10 bases from V and 1 base from J, leaving 16 bases between. The CDR3 is 15 residues long. Germline V gene data show CDR1 as MNHEY and CDR2 as SVGAGI. The CDR3 reads CAISPLTGNTGELFF. CDR3 coding DNA: TGTGCCATTAGCCCCCTGACAGGGAACACCGGGGAGCTGTTTTTT.

The chain carries TRBV11-2 and TRBJ1-1; D is uncertain. CDR1 is SGHAT and CDR2 is FQNNGV in the germline V gene. The V end was cut by 5 bases, the J end by 1 base, with 8 bases between. The CDR3 runs to 13 residues. CDR3 DNA: TGTGCCAGCAGCCGTGGAGCGAACACTGAAGCTTTCTTT. It encodes CASSRGANTEAFF.

This clonotype showed up just a few times. This rearrangement joins TRBV20-1 to TRBJ2-1, with D hard to call. The V end was cut by 0 bases, the J end by 0 bases, with 12 bases between. This CDR3 contains 16 residues. CDR1 DFQATT and CDR2 SNEGSKA come from the germline V gene (reference sequence). The CDR3 loop is CSARDWSLSSYNEQFF. The CDR3 coding sequence is TGCAGTGCTAGAGATTGGTCACTCAGCTCCTACAATGAGCAGTTCTTC.

This clonotype has a handful of counts. The chain carries TRBV5-1 and TRBJ2-3; 10 nucleotides line up with TRBD2. V lost 0 bases to trimming and J lost 5 bases; unmatched junction nucleotides: 6. The CDR3 loop spans 16 amino acids. Germline V lookup: CDR1 SGHRS, CDR2 YFSETQ. CDR3 DNA: TGCGCCAGCAGCTTGGATCTAGCGGGAGAGGGAGATACGCAGTATTTT. Its protein product is CASSLDLAGEGDTQYF.

V gene TRBV7-2 combines with J gene TRBJ2-1, with 7 bases identical to TRBD1. CDR1 is SGHTA and CDR2 is FQGNSA in the germline V gene. Unmatched junction bases numbered 9, after V lost 5 bases and J lost 8 bases. This CDR3 contains 14 residues. As DNA, the CDR3 is TGTGCCAGCAGCCCGAGGGGGCGGACGTATGAGCAGTTCTTC. Its protein product is CASSPRGRTYEQFF. The variable domain in full, completed from reference TRBV7-2 and TRBJ2-1, reads GAGVSQSPSNKVTEKGKDVELRCDPISGHTALYWYRQSLGQGLEFLIYFQGNSAPDKSGLPSDRFSAERTGGSVSTLTIQRTQQEDSAVYLCASSPRGRTYEQFFGPGTRLTVL.

The genes are TRBV3-1 and TRBJ2-3; 8 nucleotides match TRBD2. Germline V lookup: CDR1 LGHDT, CDR2 YNNKEL (reference sequence). The CDR3 has 15 amino acids. The V gene end was trimmed by 4 bases and the J gene end by 2 bases; junction bases not matched to a gene: 5. CDR3 in amino acids: CASSPTSGTTDTQYF. The DNA of the CDR3 is TGTGCCAGCAGCCCTACTAGCGGTACCACAGATACGCAGTATTTT.

V and J are TRBV5-1 and TRBJ2-1; perhaps TRBD2 as D (5 bases). There are 16 residues in the CDR3. V lost 1 base to trimming and J lost 0 bases, with 11 bases between them. The V gene's germline CDR1 is SGHRS and CDR2 YFSETQ. The CDR3 here is CASSLQTGSSYNEQFF. The CDR3, as DNA: TGCGCCAGCAGCTTGCAAACGGGGAGCTCCTACAATGAGCAGTTCTTC.

The chain carries TRBV25-1 and TRBJ1-2, with D possibly matching TRBD1 (5 bases). The germline CDR1 and CDR2 sequences are MGHDK and SYGVNS. Trimming pared 4 bases from V and 5 bases from J, leaving 20 bases between. CDR3 size: 16 residues. CDR3 DNA: TGTGCCAGCAGTGCCCCTGAAGGCCGGGGGGGGTATGGCTACACCTTC. It encodes CASSAPEGRGGYGYTF.

This clonotype was seen a few times. The chain joins TRBV2 to TRBJ2-1, with D maybe TRBD1 (6 bases). The length of the CDR3 is 15 residues. CDR1 and CDR2 (germline): SNHLY, FYNNEI. Trimming left V 6 bases short and J 3 bases short, with 15 bases between. The CDR3 coding sequence is TGTGCCAGCAGCCACCTAGGGGGAGACTACAATGAGCAGTTCTTC. Translated: CASSHLGGDYNEQFF.

J is TRBJ1-2 and V is TRBV7-2; 8 nucleotides line up with TRBD1. In germline, CDR1 is SGHTA, CDR2 FQGNSA. CDR3 length: 14 residues. J gave up 8 bases and V 2 bases, and 7 bases lay outside the gene matches. CDR3 sequence (DNA): TGTGCCAGCAGCTTACAGGACAGGGTGCACGGCTACACCTTC. Its protein is CASSLQDRVHGYTF.

This clonotype turned up a few times. This sequence joins TRBV5-5 and TRBJ2-3, with 7 bases matching TRBD1. J lost 0 bases, V lost 5 bases, and 9 bases had no gene match. The germline gives CDR1 SGHKS, CDR2 YYEKEE (reference sequence). CDR3 length equals 16 residues. The CDR3 spells CASRGRQGGSTDTQYF. The CDR3 DNA follows: TGTGCCAGCAGGGGGAGACAGGGCGGGAGCACAGATACGCAGTATTTT.

This chain's CDR3 is CASSLHRQGATNEKLFF. Written as DNA, the CDR3 is TGCGCCAGCAGCTTACACAGACAGGGTGCAACTAATGAAAAACTGTTTTTT. The chain couples TRBV5-1 to TRBJ1-4, with 7 positions matching TRBD1. The CDR3 covers 17 residues. CDR1 and CDR2 (germline): SGHRS, YFSETQ. J gave up 0 bases and V 2 bases, and 7 bases lay outside the gene matches.

This chain uses TRBV5-1 with TRBJ2-3, with 11 positions matching TRBD2. V lost 4 bases and J lost 4; bases outside the gene matches: 20. Germline assignment: CDR1 SGHRS and CDR2 YFSETQ. The CDR3 has 20 residues. The CDR3 sequence: CASSQYQLAGALSGPDTQYF. CDR3 DNA sequence: TGCGCCAGCAGCCAGTACCAACTAGCGGGGGCCTTATCCGGCCCAGATACGCAGTATTTT.

The genes are TRBV4-2 and TRBJ2-1; no definite D call. The CDR3 consists of 13 residues. The V end lost 0 bases, the J end lost 10 bases, and 10 bases lay between the germline ends. From germline, CDR1 is LGHNA and CDR2 YNFKEQ. CDR3 nucleotide sequence: TGTGCCAGCAGCCAAGATCCCCTTAGGGAGCAGTTCTTC. Its protein product is CASSQDPLREQFF.

This CDR3 is CSAQEGLRVNEQFF. The CDR3 coding sequence is TGCAGTGCCCAGGAGGGCCTGAGGGTGAATGAGCAGTTCTTC. This sequence joins TRBV20-1 and TRBJ2-1; D might be TRBD2 (6 bases). Germline values: CDR1 DFQATT, CDR2 SNEGSKA (reference sequence). This CDR3 is 14 amino acids long. V gave up 6 bases and J gave up 7 bases, with 19 bases separating them.

V and J are TRBV7-2 and TRBJ1-2, with 8 bases identical to TRBD1. Germline CDR1 SGHTA, CDR2 FQGNSA. The CDR3 consists of 17 residues. Losses at the gene ends were 2 bases for V and 3 bases for J; bases not matched to a gene: 11. The CDR3 DNA reads TGTGCCAGCAGCTTACAGGGGGCGCCGCAAGCTTACTATGGCTACACCTTC. It yields the protein CASSLQGAPQAYYGYTF.

This CDR3 is CASSSLMSGTRGAKNIQYF. The CDR3 nucleotides read TGTGCCAGCAGTTCCCTAATGTCCGGGACCCGCGGGGCCAAAAACATTCAGTACTTC. The gene calls are TRBV12-3 or TRBV12-4 and TRBJ2-4, with D possibly called TRBD1 or TRBD2 (5 bases each). CDR3 length equals 19 residues. Deletions cut 4 bases from V and 1 base from J, with 23 bases between.

V and J are TRBV7-2 and TRBJ1-3; D gene unclear. There are 14 residues in the CDR3. Trimming took 3 bases from V and 4 from J, leaving 10 bases between them. Germline V CDR1 and CDR2: SGHTA, FQGNSA. The CDR3 sequence is CASSFGVGGNTIYF. The DNA for the CDR3 is TGTGCCAGCAGCTTCGGGGTGGGAGGAAACACCATATATTTT. Combining the CDR3 with reference TRBV7-2 and TRBJ1-3 gives the whole variable domain GAGVSQSPSNKVTEKGKDVELRCDPISGHTALYWYRQSLGQGLEFLIYFQGNSAPDKSGLPSDRFSAERTGGSVSTLTIQRTQQEDSAVYLCASSFGVGGNTIYFGEGSWLTVV.

The chain links TRBV12-3 or TRBV12-4 to TRBJ1-1; no clear D. This CDR3 has 13 residues. V was pared by 3 bases and J by 0 bases, with 5 bases between. CDR3 region: CASSFFVNTEAFF. For the CDR3, the DNA is TGTGCCAGCAGTTTCTTCGTGAACACTGAAGCTTTCTTT.

This clonotype was seen a few times. The gene calls are TRBV15 and TRBJ2-7, with D possibly being TRBD2 (6 bases). V lost 4 bases, J lost 6 bases, and 19 bases lay in between. Looked up from germline, CDR1 is LNHNV and CDR2 is YYDKDF (reference sequence). The CDR3 extends over 15 amino acids. CDR3 coding DNA: TGTGCCACCAGCATGACGGGGGAAGCGTTCTTCGAGCAGTACTTC. Protein: CATSMTGEAFFEQYF.

This clonotype was seen a few times. The junction differs from germline at one of its ends, possibly a read error. The chain links TRBV4-1 to TRBJ2-5; unclear D gene. Germline assignment: CDR1 MGHRA and CDR2 YSYEKL. This CDR3 is 14 amino acids long. CDR3 nucleotide sequence: TGCGACAGCAGCCAAGGTGGGATCGGGTGGCCCCAGTACTTC. This encodes CDSSQGGIGWPQYF.

The chain uses TRBV7-9 and TRBJ1-4; possible D gene TRBD1, 5 bases. Germline values: CDR1 SEHNR, CDR2 FQNEAQ (reference sequence). The CDR3 length is 15 residues. V was shortened by 3 bases and J by 2 bases, with 10 bases between the two germline ends. CDR3 residues: CASSFLGDTNEKLFF. The CDR3 DNA sequence: TGTGCCAGCAGCTTTTTGGGGGACACTAATGAAAAACTGTTTTTT.

This rearrangement joins TRBV7-9 to TRBJ1-2; D is ambiguous. The CDR3 sequence is 11 residues long. The V gene lost 5 bases and the J gene lost 8 bases, with 9 bases spanning the gap. Germline V lookup: CDR1 SEHNR, CDR2 FQNEAQ (reference sequence). CDR3 in DNA: TGTGCCAGCAGCGGAAGGAGGGGCTACACCTTC. Translating it yields CASSGRRGYTF.